The 12 T cell receptor beta chains below come from one sample, sequenced in a study of post-analysis software for immune sequencing data. Presence of unique molecular identifiers characterized the TCR beta cDNA libraries. TCRdb analysed the PCR reads with MiXCR anew, one entry per CDR3 protein. The sample includes hundreds of thousands of distinct CDR3 sequences, just under 30% of them seen just once. Antigen specificity for these receptors is unknown. Points from the study as a whole: Patients used several TRBV segments, including TRBV5-6, TRBV5-1 and TRBV20-1, more often than controls.

Sample: blood. The receptors were sampled from a girl aged 5-17 years with multiple sclerosis.

The chain combines TRBV20-1 with TRBJ2-1; TRBD2 might be the D (5 bases). The CDR3 covers 15 residues. The V gene's germline CDR1 is DFQATT and CDR2 SNEGSKA (reference sequence). The V end was cut by 2 bases, the J end by 4 bases, with 15 bases between. CDR3 sequence: CSARSLRDHYNEQFF. The CDR3 DNA sequence: TGCAGTGCTAGATCTCTCCGGGATCATTACAATGAGCAGTTCTTC.

V and J are TRBV20-1 and TRBJ1-4; no clear D gene. CDR1 and CDR2 from the germline V gene are DFQATT and SNEGSKA (reference sequence). This CDR3 is 14 amino acids long. The V gene lost 0 bases and the J gene lost 7 bases, with 12 bases spanning the gap. CDR3 sequence: CSARELGSSEKLFF. The DNA for the CDR3 is TGCAGTGCTAGAGAGTTAGGGTCGAGTGAAAAACTGTTTTTT.

The sample holds a few counts of this clonotype. J is TRBJ2-5 and V is TRBV10-3; no clear D. This CDR3 contains 15 residues. Germline loops: CDR1 ENHRY, CDR2 SYGVKD. The V and J ends lost 6 bases and 3 bases respectively, with 17 bases between them. This CDR3 is CAIRFDSPSEETQYF. The CDR3 DNA sequence: TGTGCCATCAGGTTCGACTCCCCGTCCGAAGAGACCCAGTACTTC.

The rearrangement uses TRBV12-3 or TRBV12-4 and TRBJ2-4, with TRBD2 matching 7 bases. The CDR3 is 13 amino acids. The V gene end was trimmed by 6 bases and the J gene end by 13 bases; junction bases not matched to a gene: 12. CDR3 sequence reads: CASSNATGTIQYF. The DNA of the CDR3 is TGTGCCAGCAGCAACGCGACCGGGACTATACAGTACTTC.

This clonotype was found a few times. The V call is TRBV6-5, the J call TRBJ2-5; 13 positions match TRBD2. V lost 6 bases and J lost 3; bases outside the gene matches: 7. The germline CDR1 and CDR2 sequences are MNHEY and SVGAGI. CDR3 length: 16 residues. As DNA, the CDR3 is TGTGCCAGCAGACCGATCGGGACTAGCGGGGAAGAGACCCAGTACTTC. This sequence encodes CASRPIGTSGEETQYF.

This clonotype came up many times. This rearrangement joins TRBV29-1 to TRBJ1-2; the D gene is possibly TRBD1 (6 bases). CDR1 and CDR2 from the germline V gene are SQVTM and ANQGSEA. Trimming stripped 4 bases from V and 7 bases from J, with 10 bases between. This CDR3 is 11 amino acids long. The CDR3 DNA reads as TGCAGCGTTGCAGGGGCTGGTGGCTACACCTTC. This translates into CSVAGAGGYTF.

Only a few counts were recorded for this clonotype. The chain couples TRBV4-1 to TRBJ2-3, with TRBD2 as a possible D gene (6 bases). Per the germline V gene, CDR1 is MGHRA and CDR2 is YSYEKL. Trimming cost V 2 bases and J 0 bases, with 18 bases left between them. This CDR3 is 18 amino acids long. The DNA for the CDR3 is TGCGCCAGCAGCCAATGGCGCCCTACTAGCAGTAGCACAGATACGCAGTATTTT. Amino acid sequence: CASSQWRPTSSSTDTQYF.

The chain couples TRBV20-1 to TRBJ2-5; the D is unclear. This CDR3 has 13 residues. CDR1 is DFQATT and CDR2 is SNEGSKA in the germline V gene (reference sequence). Trimming shortened V by 3 bases and J by 0 bases, and 8 bases separated the two germline ends. The CDR3 is CSARTAYQETQYF. CDR3 DNA sequence: TGCAGTGCTAGGACTGCGTACCAAGAGACCCAGTACTTC.

About this clonotype itself: Its ends do not fully match the called genes, so a read error is possible. The V call is TRBV20-1, the J call TRBJ1-4; 11 bases are a match to TRBD1. Germline CDR1 reads DFQATT; CDR2 reads SNEGSKA (reference sequence). The CDR3 is 14 amino acids. This CDR3 is CSARGQGAGEKLFF. As DNA, the CDR3 is TGCAGTGCCAGAGGACAGGGGGCGGGTGAAAAACTGTTTTTT.

This chain joins TRBV2 and TRBJ2-7; no clear D gene. The V gene lost 7 bases and the J gene lost 0 bases, with 7 bases spanning the gap. This CDR3 contains 12 residues. From germline, CDR1 is SNHLY and CDR2 FYNNEI. CDR3 sequence: CASTSNSYEQYF. As DNA, the CDR3 is TGTGCCAGCACCTCAAACTCCTACGAGCAGTACTTC.

This clonotype was seen more than once but under ten times. J is TRBJ2-3 and V is TRBV10-3; D may be TRBD1 or TRBD2 (5 bases each). There are 16 residues in the CDR3. V was pared by 0 bases and J by 5 bases, with 15 bases between. Germline V gene sequence: CDR1 ENHRY, CDR2 SYGVKD. CDR3 sequence (DNA): TGTGCCATCAGTGAGTCTGTGGGACGTTTGAGAGATACGCAGTATTTT. It is translated as CAISESVGRLRDTQYF.

In this sample, this clonotype turned up a few times. The rearrangement uses TRBV3-1 and TRBJ2-5; no reliable D call. Trimming shortened V by 7 bases and J by 7 bases, and 16 bases separated the two germline ends. This CDR3 region has 13 residues. The V gene's germline CDR1 is LGHDT and CDR2 YNNKEL (reference sequence). The CDR3 nucleotides are TGTGCCAGCACCGACCGACTCCCTAGGACCCAGTACTTC. Its protein product is CASTDRLPRTQYF.